The clone carrying this T cell receptor beta chain was seen repeatedly, ten times or more. These data originate in a study of Graves' ophthalmopathy and Graves' hyperthyroidism. TCR beta CDR3 amplification used RNA transcripts. Amplification began with first-round RT-PCR using HTBI primers, then second-round multiplex PCR was performed. From the multiplex PCR reads, TCRdb called clonotypes with MiXCR, one entry per CDR3 protein. The sample contains hundreds of thousands of distinct CDR3 sequences, around 15% of which appear only once. CDR1 and CDR2 from the germline V gene are MNHNS and SASEGT. The CDR3 loop spans 16 amino acids. The ends were cut back, 2 bases at V and 4 bases at J, with 12 bases in the middle.

This TCR derives from a woman aged 25 to 39 with Graves' ophthalmopathy. This chain joins TRBV6-1 and TRBJ1-6, with D perhaps matching TRBD1 (6 bases). The specimen was blood. CDR3 loop: CASSERDTGYNSPLHF. Here the CDR3 DNA reads TGTGCCAGCAGTGAAAGGGACACGGGGTATAATTCACCCCTCCACTTT.